Listed below are T cell receptor beta chains from one sample, sequenced in a study of T cell repertoires in cytomegalovirus infection. TCRdb re-called the reads with MiXCR, one entry per CDR3 protein. The table has hundreds of thousands of distinct CDR3 sequences, 20% to 25% seen once. The sample was CD8+ T cells from PBMCs. These receptors all stem from a human donor in good health (CMV status not recorded). Some clones in this sample may be carry-over from other donors' samples. CDR3s include the opening cysteine and the closing phenylalanine or tryptophan. The order of the fields is V gene, J gene, D gene, clone size, CDR3 DNA, CDR3 protein. The D gene is left open where the match is weak. Clone size is shown for a subset of rows, as once, few, many or a class of expanded clone.

TRBV6-1	TRBJ1-1	.	.	TGTGCCAGCAGTTGGGGCGGGGAAGCTTTCTTT	CASSWGGEAFF
TRBV2	TRBJ2-1	.	few	TGTGCCAGCGAAGGGCCCTTAATCAATGAGCAGTTCTTC	CASEGPLINEQFF
TRBV7-6	TRBJ2-5	.	few	TGTGTCAGCAGCTTAGTCAGGGGTGGAGAGACCCAGTACTTC	CVSSLVRGGETQYF
TRBV2	TRBJ2-2	TRBD1	many	TGTGCCAGCACCAGTATTCTAGGACAGGGCCTGAACACCGGGGAGCTGTTTTTT	CASTSILGQGLNTGELFF
TRBV12-3/TRBV12-4	TRBJ1-1	.	few	TGTGCCAGCAGACACAGGGTCCCGAACACTGAAGCTTTCTTT	CASRHRVPNTEAFF
TRBV7-9	TRBJ1-1	.	few	TGTGCCAGCTCTAGTGGGGAGGCTTTCTTT	CASSSGEAFF
TRBV7-9	TRBJ2-1	.	many	TGTGCCAGCAGCACTGAGGTGAATTACAATGAGCAGTTCTTC	CASSTEVNYNEQFF
TRBV29-1	TRBJ2-7	.	.	TGCAGCAGTCGGACGCCACCGTCCTACGAGCAGTACTTC	CSSRTPPSYEQYF
TRBV7-6	TRBJ2-7	.	many	TGTGCCAGCAGCCATTCGTGGACTGCAAGCTCCTACGAGCAGTACTTC	CASSHSWTASSYEQYF
TRBV2	TRBJ2-2	.	.	TGTGCCAGCACGGGGCCCGGGGAGCTGTTTTTT	CASTGPGELFF
TRBV7-6	TRBJ1-1	TRBD1	few	TGTGCCAGCAGCCCCGGGACAGGGGGCGGGGGCACTGAAGCTTTCTTT	CASSPGTGGGGTEAFF
TRBV10-2	TRBJ2-1	TRBD1	.	TGCGCCAGCAGTGAACCAGGGGGATACTACAATGAGCAGTTCTTC	CASSEPGGYYNEQFF